Listed here is a single TCR beta chain. Antigen: not known. Vbeta (60) and Jbeta (13) primers were used in the PCR. Sequencing was performed with immunoSEQ multiplex PCR; in TCRdb, only in-frame clones are kept and a portion is missing. This sample carries over 100,000 clones, roughly 60% of them seen once, and the ten largest clones take roughly 10%. This record belongs to a study of cytomegalovirus exposure and HLA in healthy donors. Study outcomes and limitations: With later analysis, a missense DCLRE1C variant became linked to TCR beta V- and J-gene trimming. Associated with HLA alleles at 0.05 false discovery rate in a later analysis were around 15,000 TCR beta sequences.

The CDR3 contains 13 residues. V shed 2 bases and J shed 5 bases, with 10 bases lying between them. Per the germline V gene, CDR1 is SGHTA and CDR2 is FQGNSA. It was healthy bone marrow donors who served as donors. Nominally healthy donors were sampled, though unrecorded immune exposures were likely. The receptor was derived from a man in his forties or fifties in good health and CMV-seropositive. This rearrangement joins TRBV7-2 to TRBJ2-7; D gene ambiguous. The material sequenced was PBMCs. This CDR3 is CASSLPTVDEQYF. The CDR3 DNA is TGTGCCAGCAGCTTACCAACAGTTGACGAGCAGTACTTC.